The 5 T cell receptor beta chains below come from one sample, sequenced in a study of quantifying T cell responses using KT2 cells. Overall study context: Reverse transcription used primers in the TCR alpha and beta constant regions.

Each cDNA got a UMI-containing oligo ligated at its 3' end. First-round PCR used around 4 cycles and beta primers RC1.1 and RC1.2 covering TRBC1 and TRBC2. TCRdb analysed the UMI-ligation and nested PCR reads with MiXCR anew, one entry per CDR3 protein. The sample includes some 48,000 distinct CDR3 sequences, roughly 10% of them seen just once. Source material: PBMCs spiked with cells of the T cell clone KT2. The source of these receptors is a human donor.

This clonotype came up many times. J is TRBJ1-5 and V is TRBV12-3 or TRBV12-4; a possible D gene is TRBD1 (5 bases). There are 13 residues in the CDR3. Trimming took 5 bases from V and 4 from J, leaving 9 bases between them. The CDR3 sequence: CASSVQENQPQHF. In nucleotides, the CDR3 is TGTGCCAGCAGTGTACAGGAGAATCAGCCCCAGCATTTT.

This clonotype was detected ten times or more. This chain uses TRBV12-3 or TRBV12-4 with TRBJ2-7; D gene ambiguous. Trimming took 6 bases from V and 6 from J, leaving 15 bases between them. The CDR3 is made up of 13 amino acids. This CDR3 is CASSRVGTFEQYF. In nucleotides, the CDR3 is TGTGCCAGCAGCCGGGTGGGCACTTTCGAGCAGTACTTC.

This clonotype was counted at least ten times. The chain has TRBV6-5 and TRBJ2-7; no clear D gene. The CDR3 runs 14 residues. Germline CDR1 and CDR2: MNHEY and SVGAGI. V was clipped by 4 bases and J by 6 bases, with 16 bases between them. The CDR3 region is CASSSPGPRGEQYF. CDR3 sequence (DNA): TGTGCCAGCAGTTCCCCTGGGCCGCGCGGCGAGCAGTACTTC.

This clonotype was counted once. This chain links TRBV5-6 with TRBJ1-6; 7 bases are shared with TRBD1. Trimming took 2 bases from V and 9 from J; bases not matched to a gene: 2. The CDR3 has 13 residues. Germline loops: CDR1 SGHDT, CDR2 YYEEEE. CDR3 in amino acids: CASSFRGVSPLHF. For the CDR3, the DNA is TGTGCCAGCAGCTTCAGGGGGGTTTCACCCCTCCACTTT.

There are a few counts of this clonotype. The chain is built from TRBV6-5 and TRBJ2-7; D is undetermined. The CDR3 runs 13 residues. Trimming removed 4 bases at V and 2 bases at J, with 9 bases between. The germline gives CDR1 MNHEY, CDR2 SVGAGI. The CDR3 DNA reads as TGTGCCAGCAGTTCCCTCTCTACCTACGAGCAGTACTTC. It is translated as CASSSLSTYEQYF.